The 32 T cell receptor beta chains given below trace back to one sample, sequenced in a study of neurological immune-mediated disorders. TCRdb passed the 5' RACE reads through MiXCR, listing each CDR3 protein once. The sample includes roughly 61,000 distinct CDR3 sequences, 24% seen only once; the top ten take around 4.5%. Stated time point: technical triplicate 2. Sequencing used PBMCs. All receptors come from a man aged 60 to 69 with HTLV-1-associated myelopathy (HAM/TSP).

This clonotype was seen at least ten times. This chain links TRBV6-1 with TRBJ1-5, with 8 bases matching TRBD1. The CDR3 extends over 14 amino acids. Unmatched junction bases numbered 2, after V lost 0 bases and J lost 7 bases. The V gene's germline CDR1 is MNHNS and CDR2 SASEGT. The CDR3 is CASSEAQGGQPQHF. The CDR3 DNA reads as TGTGCCAGCAGTGAAGCACAGGGGGGACAGCCCCAGCATTTT.

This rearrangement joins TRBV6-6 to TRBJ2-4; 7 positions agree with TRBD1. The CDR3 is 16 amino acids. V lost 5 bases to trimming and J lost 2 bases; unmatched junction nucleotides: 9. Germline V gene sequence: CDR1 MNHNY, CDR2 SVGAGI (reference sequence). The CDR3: CASSLIPGGTKNIQYF. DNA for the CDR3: TGTGCCAGCAGTCTTATTCCAGGGGGAACCAAAAACATTCAGTACTTC.

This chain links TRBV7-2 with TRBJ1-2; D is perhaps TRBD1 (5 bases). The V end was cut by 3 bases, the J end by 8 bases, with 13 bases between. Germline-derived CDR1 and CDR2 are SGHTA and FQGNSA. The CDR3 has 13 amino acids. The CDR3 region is CASSFPWGGGYTF. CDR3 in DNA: TGTGCCAGCAGCTTTCCGTGGGGGGGAGGCTACACCTTC.

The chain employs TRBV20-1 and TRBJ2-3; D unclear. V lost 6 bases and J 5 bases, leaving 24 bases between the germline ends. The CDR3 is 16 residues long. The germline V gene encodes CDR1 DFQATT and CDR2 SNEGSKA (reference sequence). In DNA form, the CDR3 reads TGCAGTGCGAAAATTTGGGGTGTCTTCAACAAAGATACGCAGTATTTT. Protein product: CSAKIWGVFNKDTQYF.

As DNA, the CDR3 is TGTGCCAGCAGTTTATGGACGGACCAATACGAGCAGTACTTC. Translation gives CASSLWTDQYEQYF. The chain recombines TRBV28 with TRBJ2-7; D is ambiguous. The CDR3 length is 14 residues. Germline CDR1 MDHEN, CDR2 SYDVKM. Trimming stripped 0 bases from V and 4 bases from J, with 10 bases between.

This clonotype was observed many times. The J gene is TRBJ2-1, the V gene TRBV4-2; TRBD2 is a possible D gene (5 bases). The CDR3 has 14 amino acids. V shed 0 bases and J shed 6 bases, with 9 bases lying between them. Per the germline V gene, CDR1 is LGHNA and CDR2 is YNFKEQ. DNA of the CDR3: TGTGCCAGCAGCCAAGAGAGGGCAGCCAATGAGCAGTTCTTC. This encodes CASSQERAANEQFF.

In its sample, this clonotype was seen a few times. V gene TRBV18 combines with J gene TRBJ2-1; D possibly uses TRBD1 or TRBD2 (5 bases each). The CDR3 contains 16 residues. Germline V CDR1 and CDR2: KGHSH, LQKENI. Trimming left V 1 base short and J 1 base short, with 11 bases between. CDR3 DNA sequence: TGTGCCAGCTCACCACAGCAGGGAGCATCCTACAATGAGCAGTTCTTC. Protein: CASSPQQGASYNEQFF.

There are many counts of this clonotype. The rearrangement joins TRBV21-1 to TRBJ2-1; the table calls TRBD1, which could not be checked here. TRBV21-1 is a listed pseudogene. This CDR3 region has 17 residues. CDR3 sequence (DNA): TGTGCCAGCAGCAAAGAAGGGGAAGGGACAGGGTATCGTGAGCAGTTCTTC. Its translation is CASSKEGEGTGYREQFF.

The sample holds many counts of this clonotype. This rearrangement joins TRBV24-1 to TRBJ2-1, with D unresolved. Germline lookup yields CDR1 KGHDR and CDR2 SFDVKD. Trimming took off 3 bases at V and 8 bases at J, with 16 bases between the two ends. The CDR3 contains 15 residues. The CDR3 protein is CATSDEHGFSDEQFF. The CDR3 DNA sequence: TGTGCCACCAGTGATGAGCACGGTTTTTCGGATGAGCAGTTCTTC.

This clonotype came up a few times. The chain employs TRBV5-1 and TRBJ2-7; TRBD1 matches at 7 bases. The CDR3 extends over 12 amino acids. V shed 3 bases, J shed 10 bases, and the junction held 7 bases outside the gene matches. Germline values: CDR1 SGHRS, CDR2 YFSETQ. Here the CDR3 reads CASSYDRAAQYF. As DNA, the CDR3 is TGCGCCAGCAGCTACGACAGGGCCGCCCAGTACTTC.

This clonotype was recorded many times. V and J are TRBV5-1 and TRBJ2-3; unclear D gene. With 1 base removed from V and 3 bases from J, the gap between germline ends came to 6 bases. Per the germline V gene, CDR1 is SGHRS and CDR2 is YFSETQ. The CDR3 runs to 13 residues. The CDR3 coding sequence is TGCGCCAGCAGCTTGAGCAGGACAGATACGCAGTATTTT. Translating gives CASSLSRTDTQYF.

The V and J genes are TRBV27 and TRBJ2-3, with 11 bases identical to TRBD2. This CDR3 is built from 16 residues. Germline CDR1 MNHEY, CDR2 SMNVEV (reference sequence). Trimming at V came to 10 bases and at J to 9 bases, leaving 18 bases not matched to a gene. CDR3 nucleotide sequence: TGTGCCAACAGAGCCCCCTTAGCGGGAGGGCGGGGAACGCAGTATTTT. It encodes CANRAPLAGGRGTQYF.

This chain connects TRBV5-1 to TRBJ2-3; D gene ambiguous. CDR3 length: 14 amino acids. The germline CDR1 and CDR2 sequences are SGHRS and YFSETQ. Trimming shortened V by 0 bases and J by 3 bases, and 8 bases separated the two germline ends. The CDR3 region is CASSLAPGTDTQYF. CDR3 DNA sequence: TGCGCCAGCAGCTTGGCACCCGGGACAGATACGCAGTATTTT.

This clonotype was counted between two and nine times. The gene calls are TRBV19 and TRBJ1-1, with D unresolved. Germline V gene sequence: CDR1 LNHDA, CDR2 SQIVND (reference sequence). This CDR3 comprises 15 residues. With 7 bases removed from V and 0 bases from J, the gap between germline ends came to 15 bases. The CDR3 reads CASMARGTLNTEAFF. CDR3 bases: TGTGCCAGTATGGCCAGAGGAACGCTGAACACTGAAGCTTTCTTT.

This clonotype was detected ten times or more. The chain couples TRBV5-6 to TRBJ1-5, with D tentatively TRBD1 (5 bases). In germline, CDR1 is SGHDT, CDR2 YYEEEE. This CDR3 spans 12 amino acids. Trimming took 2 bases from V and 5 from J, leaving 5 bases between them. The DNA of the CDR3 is TGTGCCAGCAGCTTACAGGATCAGCCCCAGCATTTT. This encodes CASSLQDQPQHF.

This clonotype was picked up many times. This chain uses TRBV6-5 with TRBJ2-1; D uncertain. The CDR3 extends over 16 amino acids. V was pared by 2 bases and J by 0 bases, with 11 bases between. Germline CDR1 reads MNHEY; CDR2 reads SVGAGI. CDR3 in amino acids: CASSYTPYSSYNEQFF. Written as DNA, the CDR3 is TGTGCCAGCAGTTACACACCGTATAGCTCCTACAATGAGCAGTTCTTC.

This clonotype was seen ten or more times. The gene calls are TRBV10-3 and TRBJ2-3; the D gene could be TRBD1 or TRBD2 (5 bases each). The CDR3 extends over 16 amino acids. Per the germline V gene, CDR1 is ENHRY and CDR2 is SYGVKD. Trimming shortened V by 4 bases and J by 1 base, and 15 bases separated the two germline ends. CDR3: CAISVGARGGTDTQYF. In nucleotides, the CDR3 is TGTGCCATCAGTGTAGGGGCGAGGGGCGGCACAGATACGCAGTATTTT.

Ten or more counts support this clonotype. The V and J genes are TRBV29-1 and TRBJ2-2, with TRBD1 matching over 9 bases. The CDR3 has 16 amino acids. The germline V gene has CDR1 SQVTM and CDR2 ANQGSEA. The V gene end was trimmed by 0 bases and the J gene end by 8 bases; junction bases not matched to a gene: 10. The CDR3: CSVEDAGTGLGGELFF. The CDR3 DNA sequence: TGCAGCGTTGAAGATGCAGGGACAGGGTTAGGGGGGGAGCTGTTTTTT.

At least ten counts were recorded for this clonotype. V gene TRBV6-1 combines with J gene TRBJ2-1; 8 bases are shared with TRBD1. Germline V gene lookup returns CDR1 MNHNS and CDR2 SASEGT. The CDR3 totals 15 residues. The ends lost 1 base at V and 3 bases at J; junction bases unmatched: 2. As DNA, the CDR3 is TGTGCCAGCAGTGAAGGACAGGGGAGCTACAATGAGCAGTTCTTC. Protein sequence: CASSEGQGSYNEQFF.

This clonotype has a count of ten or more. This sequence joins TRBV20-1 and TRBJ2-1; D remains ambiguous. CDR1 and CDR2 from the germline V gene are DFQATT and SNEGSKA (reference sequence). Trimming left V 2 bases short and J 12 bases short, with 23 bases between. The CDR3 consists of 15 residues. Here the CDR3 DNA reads TGCAGTGCTAGACCACCGGGCCTACTAAATTTCGGGCAGTTCTTC. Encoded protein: CSARPPGLLNFGQFF.

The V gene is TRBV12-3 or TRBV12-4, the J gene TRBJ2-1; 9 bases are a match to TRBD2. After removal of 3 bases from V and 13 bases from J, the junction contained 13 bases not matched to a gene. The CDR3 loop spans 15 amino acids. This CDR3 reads CASSLAGGPFSEQFF. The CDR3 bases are TGTGCCAGCAGTTTGGCGGGAGGGCCGTTCAGTGAACAGTTCTTC.

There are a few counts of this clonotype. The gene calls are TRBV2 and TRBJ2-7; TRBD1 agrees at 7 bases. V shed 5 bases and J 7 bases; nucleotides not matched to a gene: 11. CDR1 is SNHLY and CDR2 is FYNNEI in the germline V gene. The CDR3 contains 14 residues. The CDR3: CASSPTTGVTEQYF. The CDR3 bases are TGTGCCAGCAGTCCAACCACAGGGGTTACAGAGCAGTACTTC.

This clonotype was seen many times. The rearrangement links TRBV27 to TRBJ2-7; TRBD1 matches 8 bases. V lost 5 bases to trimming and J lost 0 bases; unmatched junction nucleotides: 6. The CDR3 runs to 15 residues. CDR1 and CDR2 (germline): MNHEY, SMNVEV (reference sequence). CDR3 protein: CASSGQGLSSYEQYF. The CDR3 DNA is TGTGCCAGCAGTGGACAGGGCCTTTCCTCCTACGAGCAGTACTTC.

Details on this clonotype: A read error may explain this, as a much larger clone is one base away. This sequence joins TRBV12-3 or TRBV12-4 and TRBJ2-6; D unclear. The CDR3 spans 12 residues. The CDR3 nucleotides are TGTGTCAGCACCACTGGGGCCAACGTCCTGACTTTC. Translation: CVSTTGANVLTF.

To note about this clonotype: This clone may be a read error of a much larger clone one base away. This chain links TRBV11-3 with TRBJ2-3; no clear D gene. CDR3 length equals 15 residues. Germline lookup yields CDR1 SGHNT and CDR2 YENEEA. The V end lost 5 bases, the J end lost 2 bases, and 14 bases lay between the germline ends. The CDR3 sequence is CASSAPVQSTDTQYF. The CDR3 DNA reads TGTGCCAGCAGCGCCCCGGTACAGTCCACAGATACGCAGTATTTT.

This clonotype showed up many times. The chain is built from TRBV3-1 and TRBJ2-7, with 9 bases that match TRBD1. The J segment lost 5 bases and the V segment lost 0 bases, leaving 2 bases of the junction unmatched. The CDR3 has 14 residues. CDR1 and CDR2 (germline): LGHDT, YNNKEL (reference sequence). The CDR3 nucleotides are TGTGCCAGCAGCCAAGATGGGGACAGGGACGAGCAGTACTTC. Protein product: CASSQDGDRDEQYF.

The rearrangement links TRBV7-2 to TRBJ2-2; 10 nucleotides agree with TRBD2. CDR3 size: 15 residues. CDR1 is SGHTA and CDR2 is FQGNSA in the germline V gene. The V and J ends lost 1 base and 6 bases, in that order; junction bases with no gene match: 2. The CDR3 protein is CASSLGLAGAGELFF. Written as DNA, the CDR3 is TGTGCCAGCAGCTTAGGGCTAGCGGGAGCCGGGGAGCTGTTTTTT.

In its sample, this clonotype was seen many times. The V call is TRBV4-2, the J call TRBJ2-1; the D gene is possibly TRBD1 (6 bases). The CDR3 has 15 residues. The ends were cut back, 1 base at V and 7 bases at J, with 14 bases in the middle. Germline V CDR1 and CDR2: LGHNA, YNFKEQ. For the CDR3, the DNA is TGTGCCAGCAGCCAAGGTGGCCTGAGGGGGAATGAGCAGTTCTTC. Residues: CASSQGGLRGNEQFF.

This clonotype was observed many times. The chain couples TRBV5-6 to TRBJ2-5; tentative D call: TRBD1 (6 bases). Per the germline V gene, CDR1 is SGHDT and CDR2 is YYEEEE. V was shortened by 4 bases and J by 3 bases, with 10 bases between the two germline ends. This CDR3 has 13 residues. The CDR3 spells CASSLRTEETQYF. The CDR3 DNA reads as TGTGCCAGCAGCCTCCGGACAGAAGAGACCCAGTACTTC. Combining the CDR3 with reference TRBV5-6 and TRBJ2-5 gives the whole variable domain DAGVTQSPTHLIKTRGQQVTLRCSPKSGHDTVSWYQQALGQGPQFIFQYYEEEERQRGNFPDRFSGHQFPNYSSELNVNALLLGDSALYLCASSLRTEETQYFGPGTRLLVL.

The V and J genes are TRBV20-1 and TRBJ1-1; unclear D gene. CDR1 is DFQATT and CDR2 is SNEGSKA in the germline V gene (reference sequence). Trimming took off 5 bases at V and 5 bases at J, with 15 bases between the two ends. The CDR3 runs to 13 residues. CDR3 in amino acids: CSAGVGRITEAFF. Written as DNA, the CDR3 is TGCAGTGCTGGAGTGGGCAGGATAACTGAAGCTTTCTTT.

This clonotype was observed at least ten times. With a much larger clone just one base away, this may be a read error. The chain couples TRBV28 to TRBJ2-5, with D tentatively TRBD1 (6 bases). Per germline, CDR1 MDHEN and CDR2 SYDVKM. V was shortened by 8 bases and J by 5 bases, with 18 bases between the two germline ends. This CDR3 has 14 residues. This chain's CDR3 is CASCSLGGGETQYF. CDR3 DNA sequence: TGTGCCAGCTGTTCCCTTGGGGGCGGTGAGACCCAGTACTTC. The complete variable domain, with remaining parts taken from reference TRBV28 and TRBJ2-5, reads DVKVTQSSRYLVKRTGEKVFLECVQDMDHENMFWYRQDPGLGLRLIYFSYDVKMKEKGDIPEGYSVSREKKERFSLILESASTNQTSMYLCASCSLGGGETQYFGPGTRLLVL.

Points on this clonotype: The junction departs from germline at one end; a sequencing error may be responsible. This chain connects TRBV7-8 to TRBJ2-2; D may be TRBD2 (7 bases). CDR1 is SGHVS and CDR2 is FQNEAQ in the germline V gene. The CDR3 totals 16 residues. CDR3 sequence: CASSLGEGTNTEELFF. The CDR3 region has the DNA TGTGCCAGCAGCTTAGGGGAGGGGACAAACACCGAGGAGCTGTTTTTT.